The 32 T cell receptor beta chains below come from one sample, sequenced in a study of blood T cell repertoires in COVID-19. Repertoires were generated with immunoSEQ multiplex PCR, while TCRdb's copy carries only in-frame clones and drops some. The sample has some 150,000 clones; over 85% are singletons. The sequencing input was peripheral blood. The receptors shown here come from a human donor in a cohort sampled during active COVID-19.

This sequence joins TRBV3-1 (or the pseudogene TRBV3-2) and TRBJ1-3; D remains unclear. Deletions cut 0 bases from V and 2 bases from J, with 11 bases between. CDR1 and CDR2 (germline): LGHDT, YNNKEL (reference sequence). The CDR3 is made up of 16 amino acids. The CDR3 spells CASSQDTGKAGNTIYF. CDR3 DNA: TGTGCCAGCAGCCAAGACACGGGGAAGGCTGGAAACACCATATATTTT.

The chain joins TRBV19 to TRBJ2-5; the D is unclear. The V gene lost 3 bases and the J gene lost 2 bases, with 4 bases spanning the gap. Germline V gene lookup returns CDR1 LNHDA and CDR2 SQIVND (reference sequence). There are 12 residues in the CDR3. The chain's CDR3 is CASSMRQETQYF. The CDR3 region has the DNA TGTGCCAGTAGTATGCGTCAAGAGACCCAGTACTTC.

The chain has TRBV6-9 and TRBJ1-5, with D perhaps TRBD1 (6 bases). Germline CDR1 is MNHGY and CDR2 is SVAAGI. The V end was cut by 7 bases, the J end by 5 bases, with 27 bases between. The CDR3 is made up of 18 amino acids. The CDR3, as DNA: TGTGCCAGCATCTTACGGGTAGAACCGGGACAAAACTATCAGCCCCAGCATTTT. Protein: CASILRVEPGQNYQPQHF.

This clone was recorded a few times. The DNA for the CDR3 is TGTGCCAGCAGCTTAGGCGGTTCGAGCGGGGGCGAGCAGTACTTC. The encoded protein is CASSLGGSSGGEQYF. This sequence joins TRBV13 and TRBJ2-7, with 8 positions matching TRBD2. Per the germline V gene, CDR1 is PRHDT and CDR2 is FYEKMQ (reference sequence). V dropped 0 bases and J dropped 6; count of bases not matched to a gene: 7. The CDR3 is 15 residues long.

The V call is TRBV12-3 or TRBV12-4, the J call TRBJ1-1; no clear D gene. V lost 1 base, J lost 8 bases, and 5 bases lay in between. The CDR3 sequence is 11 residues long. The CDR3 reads CASSLGREAFF. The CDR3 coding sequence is TGTGCCAGCAGTTTAGGGCGGGAAGCTTTCTTT.

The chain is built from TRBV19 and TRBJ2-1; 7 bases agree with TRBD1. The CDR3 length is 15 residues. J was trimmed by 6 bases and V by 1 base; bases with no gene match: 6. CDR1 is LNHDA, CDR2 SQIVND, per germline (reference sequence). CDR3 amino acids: CASSIVLTGTNEQFF. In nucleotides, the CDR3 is TGTGCCAGTAGTATAGTCCTGACAGGGACCAATGAGCAGTTCTTC.

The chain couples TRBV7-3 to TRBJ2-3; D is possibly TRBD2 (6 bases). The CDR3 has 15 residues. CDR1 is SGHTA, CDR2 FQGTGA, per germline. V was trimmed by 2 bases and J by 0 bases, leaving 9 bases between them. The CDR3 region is CASSLGDFSTDTQYF. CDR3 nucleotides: TGTGCCAGCAGCTTAGGGGACTTTAGCACAGATACGCAGTATTTT.

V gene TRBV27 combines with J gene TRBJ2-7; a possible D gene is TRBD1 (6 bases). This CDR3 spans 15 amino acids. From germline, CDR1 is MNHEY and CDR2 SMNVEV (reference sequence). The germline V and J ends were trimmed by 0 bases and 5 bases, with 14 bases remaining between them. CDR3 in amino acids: CASSLSSGAVDEQYF. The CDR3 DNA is TGTGCCAGCAGTTTATCGTCAGGGGCGGTCGACGAGCAGTACTTC.

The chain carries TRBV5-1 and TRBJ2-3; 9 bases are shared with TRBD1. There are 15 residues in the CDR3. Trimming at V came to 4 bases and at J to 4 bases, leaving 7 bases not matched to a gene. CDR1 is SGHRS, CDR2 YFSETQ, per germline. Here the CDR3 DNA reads TGCGCCAGCAGCGGGGGACAGGGTAACTCAGATACGCAGTATTTT. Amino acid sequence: CASSGGQGNSDTQYF.

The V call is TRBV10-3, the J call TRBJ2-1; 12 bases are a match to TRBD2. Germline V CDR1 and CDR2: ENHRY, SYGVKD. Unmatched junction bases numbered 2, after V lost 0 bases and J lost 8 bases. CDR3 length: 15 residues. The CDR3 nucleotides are TGTGCCATCAGTGAGTCGGCTAGCGGGGGGGATGAGCAGTTCTTC. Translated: CAISESASGGDEQFF.

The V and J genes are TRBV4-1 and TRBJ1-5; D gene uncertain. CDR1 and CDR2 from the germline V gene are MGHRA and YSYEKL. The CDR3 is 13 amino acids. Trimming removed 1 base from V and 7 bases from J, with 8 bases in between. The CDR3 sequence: CASSQATRQPQHF. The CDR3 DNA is TGCGCCAGCAGCCAAGCAACTCGGCAGCCCCAGCATTTT.

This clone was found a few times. The CDR3 here is CASSPPAGRETGEAFF. As DNA, the CDR3 is TGCGCCAGCAGCCCCCCCGCGGGGAGGGAGACGGGTGAAGCTTTCTTT. J is TRBJ1-1 and V is TRBV4-1; D is unresolved. The CDR3 runs to 16 residues. The ends were cut back, 4 bases at V and 7 bases at J, with 22 bases in the middle. From germline, CDR1 is MGHRA and CDR2 YSYEKL.

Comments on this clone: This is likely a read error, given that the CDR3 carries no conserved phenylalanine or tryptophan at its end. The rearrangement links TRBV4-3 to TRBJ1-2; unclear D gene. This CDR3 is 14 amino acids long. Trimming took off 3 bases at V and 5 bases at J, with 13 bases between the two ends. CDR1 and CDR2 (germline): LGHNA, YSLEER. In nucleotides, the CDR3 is TGCGCCAGCAGCCACCACACCGGGTTTTATGGCTACACCCTC. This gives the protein CASSHHTGFYGYTL.

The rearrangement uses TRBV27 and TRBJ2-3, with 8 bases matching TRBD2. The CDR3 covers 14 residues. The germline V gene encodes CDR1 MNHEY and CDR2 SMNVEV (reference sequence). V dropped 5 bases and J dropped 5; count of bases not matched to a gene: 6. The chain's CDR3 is CASSHRGGQDTQYF. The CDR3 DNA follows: TGTGCCAGCAGTCACCGGGGGGGCCAAGATACGCAGTATTTT.

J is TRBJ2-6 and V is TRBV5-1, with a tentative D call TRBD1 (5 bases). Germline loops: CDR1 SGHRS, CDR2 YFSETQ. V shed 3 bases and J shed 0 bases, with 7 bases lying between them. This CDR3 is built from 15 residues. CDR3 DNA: TGCGCCAGCAGCTCTGACAGCTCTGGGGCCAACGTCCTGACTTTC. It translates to CASSSDSSGANVLTF.

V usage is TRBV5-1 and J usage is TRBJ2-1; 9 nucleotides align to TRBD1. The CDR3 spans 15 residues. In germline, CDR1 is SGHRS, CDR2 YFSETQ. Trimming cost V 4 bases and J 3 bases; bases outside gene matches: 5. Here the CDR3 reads CASSLRDRVYNEQFF. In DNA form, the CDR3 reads TGCGCCAGCAGCCTCCGGGACAGGGTCTACAATGAGCAGTTCTTC.

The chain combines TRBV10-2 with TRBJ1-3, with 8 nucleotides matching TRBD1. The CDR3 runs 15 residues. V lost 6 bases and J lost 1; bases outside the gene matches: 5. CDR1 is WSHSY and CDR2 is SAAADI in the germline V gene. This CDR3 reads CASSRWTGSGNTIYF. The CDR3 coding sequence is TGCGCCAGCAGCAGATGGACAGGGTCTGGAAACACCATATATTTT.

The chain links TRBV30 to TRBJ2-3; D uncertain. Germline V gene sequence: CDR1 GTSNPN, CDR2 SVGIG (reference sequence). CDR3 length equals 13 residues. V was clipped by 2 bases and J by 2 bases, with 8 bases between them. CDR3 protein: CAWSLLNTDTQYF. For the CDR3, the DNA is TGTGCCTGGAGTCTGTTAAACACAGATACGCAGTATTTT. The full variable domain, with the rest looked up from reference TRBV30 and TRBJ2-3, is SQTIHQWPATLVQPVGSPLSLECTVEGTSNPNLYWYRQAAGRGLQLLFYSVGIGQISSEVPQNLSASRPQDRQFILSSKKLLLSDSGFYLCAWSLLNTDTQYFGPGTRLTVL.

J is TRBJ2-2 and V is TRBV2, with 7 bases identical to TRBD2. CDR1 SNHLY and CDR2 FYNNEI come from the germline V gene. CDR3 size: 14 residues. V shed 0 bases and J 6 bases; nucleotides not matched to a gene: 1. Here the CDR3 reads CASSEAGGSGELFF. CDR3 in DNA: TGTGCCAGCAGTGAAGCGGGGGGGTCCGGGGAGCTGTTTTTT.

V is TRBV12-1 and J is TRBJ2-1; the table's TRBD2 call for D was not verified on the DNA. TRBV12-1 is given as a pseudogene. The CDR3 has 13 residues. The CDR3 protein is CASPPGGISEQFF. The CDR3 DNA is TGTGCCAGCCCCCCGGGGGGCATTAGTGAGCAGTTCTTC.

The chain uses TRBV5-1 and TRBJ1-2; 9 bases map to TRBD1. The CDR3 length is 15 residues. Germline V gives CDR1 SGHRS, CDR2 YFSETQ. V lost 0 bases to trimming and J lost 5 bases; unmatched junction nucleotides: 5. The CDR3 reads CASSLAHGQGYGYTF. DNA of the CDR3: TGCGCCAGCAGCTTGGCTCACGGACAGGGGTATGGCTACACCTTC. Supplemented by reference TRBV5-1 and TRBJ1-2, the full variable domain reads KAGVTQTPRYLIKTRGQQVTLSCSPISGHRSVSWYQQTPGQGLQFLFEYFSETQRNKGNFPGRFSGRQFSNSRSEMNVSTLELGDSALYLCASSLAHGQGYGYTFGSGTRLTVV.

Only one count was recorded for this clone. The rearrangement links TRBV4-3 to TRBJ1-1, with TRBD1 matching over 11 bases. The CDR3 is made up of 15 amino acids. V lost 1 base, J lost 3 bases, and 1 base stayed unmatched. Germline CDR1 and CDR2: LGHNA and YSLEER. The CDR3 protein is CASSQVGQGDTEAFF. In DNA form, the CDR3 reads TGCGCCAGCAGCCAAGTGGGACAGGGGGACACTGAAGCTTTCTTT.

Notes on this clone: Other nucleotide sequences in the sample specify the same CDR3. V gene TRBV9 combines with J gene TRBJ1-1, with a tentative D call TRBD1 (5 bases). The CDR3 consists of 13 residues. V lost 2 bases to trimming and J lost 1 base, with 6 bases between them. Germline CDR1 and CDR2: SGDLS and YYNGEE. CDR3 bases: TGTGCCAGCAGCGTTACAGGGAACACTGAAGCTTTCTTT. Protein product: CASSVTGNTEAFF.

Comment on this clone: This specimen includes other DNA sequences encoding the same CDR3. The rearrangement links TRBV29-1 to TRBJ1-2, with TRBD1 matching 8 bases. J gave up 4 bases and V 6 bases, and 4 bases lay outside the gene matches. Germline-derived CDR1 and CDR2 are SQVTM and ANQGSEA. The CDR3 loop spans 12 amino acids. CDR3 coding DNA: TGCAGCGTGGGACAGGATTTCTATGGCTACACCTTC. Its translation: CSVGQDFYGYTF.

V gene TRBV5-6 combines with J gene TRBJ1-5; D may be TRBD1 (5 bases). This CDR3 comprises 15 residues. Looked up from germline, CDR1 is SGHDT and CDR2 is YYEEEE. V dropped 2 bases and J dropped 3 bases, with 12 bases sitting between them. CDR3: CASSFGRGLNQPQHF. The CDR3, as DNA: TGTGCCAGCAGCTTCGGGCGGGGACTCAATCAGCCCCAGCATTTT.

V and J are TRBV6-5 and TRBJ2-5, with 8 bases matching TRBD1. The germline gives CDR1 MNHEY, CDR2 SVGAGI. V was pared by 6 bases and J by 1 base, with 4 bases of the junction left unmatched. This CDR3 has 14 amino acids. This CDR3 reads CASSRTGIQETQYF. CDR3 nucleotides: TGTGCCAGCAGCCGGACAGGGATCCAAGAGACCCAGTACTTC.

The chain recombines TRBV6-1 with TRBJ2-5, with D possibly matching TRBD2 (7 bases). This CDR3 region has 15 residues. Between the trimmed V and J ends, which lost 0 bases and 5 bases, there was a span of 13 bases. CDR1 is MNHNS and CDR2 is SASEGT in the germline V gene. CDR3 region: CASSEARGAGETQYF. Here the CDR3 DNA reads TGTGCCAGCAGTGAAGCACGGGGGGCCGGGGAGACCCAGTACTTC.

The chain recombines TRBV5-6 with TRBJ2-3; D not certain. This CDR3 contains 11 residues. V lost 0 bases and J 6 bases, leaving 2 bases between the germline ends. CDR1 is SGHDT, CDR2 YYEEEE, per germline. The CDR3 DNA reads TGTGCCAGCAGCTTGGCTGATACGCAGTATTTT. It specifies CASSLADTQYF.

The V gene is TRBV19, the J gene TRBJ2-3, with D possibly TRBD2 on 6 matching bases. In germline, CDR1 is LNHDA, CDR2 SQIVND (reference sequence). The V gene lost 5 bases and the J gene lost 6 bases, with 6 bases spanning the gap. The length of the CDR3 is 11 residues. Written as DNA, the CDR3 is TGTGCCAGTAGTGGGGGGGATACGCAGTATTTT. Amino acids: CASSGGDTQYF.

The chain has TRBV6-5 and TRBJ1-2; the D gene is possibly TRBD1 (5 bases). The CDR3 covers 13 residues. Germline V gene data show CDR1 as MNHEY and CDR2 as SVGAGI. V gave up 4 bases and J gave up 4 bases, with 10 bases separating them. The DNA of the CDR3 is TGTGCCAGCAGTTTAATCGGGGGCTATGGCTACACCTTC. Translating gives CASSLIGGYGYTF.

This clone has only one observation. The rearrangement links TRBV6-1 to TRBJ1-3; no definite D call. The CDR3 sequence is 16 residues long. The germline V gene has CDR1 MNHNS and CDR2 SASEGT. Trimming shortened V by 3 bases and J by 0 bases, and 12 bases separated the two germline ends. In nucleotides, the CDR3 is TGTGCCAGCAGTGACGGGGATGGCGCCTCTGGAAACACCATATATTTT. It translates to CASSDGDGASGNTIYF.

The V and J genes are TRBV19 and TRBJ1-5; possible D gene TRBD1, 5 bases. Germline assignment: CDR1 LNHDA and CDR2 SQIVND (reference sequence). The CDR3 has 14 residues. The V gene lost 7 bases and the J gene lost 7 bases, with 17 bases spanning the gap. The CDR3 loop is CASTPGGRRQPQHF. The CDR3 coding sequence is TGTGCCAGTACTCCCGGGGGAAGGCGACAGCCCCAGCATTTT.